This T cell receptor beta chain was obtained from a study of OX40 agonist ivuxolimab in advanced cancers. Overall study: While on treatment, patients had intravenous ivuxolimab at 0.01 to 10 mg/kg every 2 weeks. Enrolled patients in dose escalation had cancers that were hepatocellular carcinoma, melanoma, renal cell or head and neck cancer. Study-wide findings and caveats: Certain nonresponders additionally had low normalized T-cell clonal expansion.

TCRdb's copy holds only in-frame clones and misses some; the assay was immunoSEQ multiplex PCR. This sample has 50,000 to 55,000 clones, with 80% to 90% found just once. CDR1 and CDR2 from the germline V gene are SGHVS and FNYEAQ. The J segment lost 4 bases and the V segment lost 6 bases, leaving 6 bases of the junction unmatched. CDR3 length equals 15 residues. Note on this clone: What it recognizes is unknown.

V is TRBV7-6 and J is TRBJ2-3; 11 nucleotides align to TRBD2. Sequencing was performed on CD4+ or CD8+ T cells sorted from blood, taken in a trial of the OX40 agonist ivuxolimab. This receptor was obtained from an adult with an advanced solid tumor such as melanoma, head and neck, liver or kidney cancer. Written as DNA, the CDR3 is TGTGCCAGCAGTTTCGGACTAGCGGGCGCAGATACGCAGTATTTT. It is translated as CASSFGLAGADTQYF.